The present entry profiles one T cell receptor beta chain with its context. This specimen comes from a study of long-term antiretroviral therapy in people with HIV. Survey-level immunoSEQ v3.0 assays were run. Clones were sequenced by immunoSEQ multiplex PCR, and TCRdb holds only the in-frame ones, with some missing. The table lists approximately 20,000 clones, around three quarters of them singletons, with 6.9% in the top ten. Unmatched junction bases numbered 3, after V lost 6 bases and J lost 5 bases. Germline values: CDR1 LNHDA, CDR2 SQIVND (reference sequence). CDR3 length: 14 amino acids. The sample in question was unsorted PBMCs, obtained 2.2 years after starting antiretroviral therapy. The chain uses TRBV19 and TRBJ1-5; TRBD1 matches 11 bases. The receptor comes from a man aged 50 to 59 with HIV. The CDR3 loop reads CASRGTGGHQPQHF. DNA for the CDR3: TGTGCCAGTAGGGGGACAGGGGGGCATCAGCCCCAGCATTTT.